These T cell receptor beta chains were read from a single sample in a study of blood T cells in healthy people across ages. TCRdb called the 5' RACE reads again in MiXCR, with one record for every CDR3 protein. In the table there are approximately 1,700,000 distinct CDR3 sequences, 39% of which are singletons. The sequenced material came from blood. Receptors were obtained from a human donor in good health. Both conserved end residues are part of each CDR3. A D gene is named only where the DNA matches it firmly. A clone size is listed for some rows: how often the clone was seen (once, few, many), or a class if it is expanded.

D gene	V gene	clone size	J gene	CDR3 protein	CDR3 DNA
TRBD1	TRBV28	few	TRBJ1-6	CASRIIGGQGSNSPLHF	TGTGCCAGCAGGATCATTGGCGGACAGGGAAGTAATTCACCCCTCCACTTT
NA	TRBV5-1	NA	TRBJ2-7	CASSLGQLPPYEQYF	TGCGCCAGCAGCTTGGGACAGCTGCCCCCCTACGAGCAGTACTTC
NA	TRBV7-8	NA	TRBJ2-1	CASTERGDGRMLQFF	TGTGCCAGCACCGAGCGTGGGGACGGTAGAATGTTGCAGTTCTTC
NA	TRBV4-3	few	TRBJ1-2	CASSQVLHDSLGGYTF	TGCGCCAGCAGCCAAGTCCTACACGACAGTCTTGGCGGCTACACCTTC
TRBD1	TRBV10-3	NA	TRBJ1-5	CAIYKGQGGQPQHF	TGTGCCATCTATAAAGGACAGGGGGGACAGCCCCAGCATTTT
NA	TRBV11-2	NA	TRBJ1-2	CASSLDGREDGYTF	TGTGCCAGCAGCTTAGATGGCAGGGAAGATGGCTACACCTTC
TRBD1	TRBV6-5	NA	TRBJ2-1	CASSYGLQGVYNEQFF	TGTGCCAGCAGTTACGGGTTACAGGGGGTCTACAATGAGCAGTTCTTC
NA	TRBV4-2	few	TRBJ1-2	CASSQSGPHFYGYTF	TGTGCCAGCAGCCAATCAGGGCCTCATTTCTATGGCTACACCTTC
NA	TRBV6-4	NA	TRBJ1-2	CASRRSGETDGYTF	TGTGCCAGCAGAAGATCCGGGGAAACTGACGGCTACACCTTC
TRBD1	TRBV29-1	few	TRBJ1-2	CSVESQDRGLNGYTF	TGCAGCGTGGAGAGTCAAGACAGGGGGTTAAATGGCTACACCTTC
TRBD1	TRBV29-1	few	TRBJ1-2	CSDGQEEGYTF	TGCAGCGATGGACAGGAGGAAGGCTACACCTTC
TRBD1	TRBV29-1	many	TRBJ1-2	CSVRTTGEVRYTF	TGCAGCGTTCGAACGACAGGGGAAGTACGCTACACCTTC
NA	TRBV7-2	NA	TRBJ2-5	CASSPGMQETQYF	TGTGCCAGCAGCCCTGGGATGCAAGAGACCCAGTACTTC
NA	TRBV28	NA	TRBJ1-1	CASSSWTEQNTEAFF	TGTGCCAGCAGTTCTTGGACAGAGCAGAACACTGAAGCTTTCTTT
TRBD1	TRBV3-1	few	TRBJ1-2	CASSPNAETGAGGYTF	TGTGCCAGCAGCCCAAACGCCGAGACAGGGGCAGGCGGCTACACCTTC
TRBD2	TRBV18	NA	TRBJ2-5	CASSQLAGVQETQYF	TGTGCCAGCTCACAACTAGCGGGGGTCCAAGAGACCCAGTACTTC
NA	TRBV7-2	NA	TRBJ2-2	CASSATPGTGELFF	TGTGCCAGCAGTGCTACTCCGGGCACCGGGGAGCTGTTTTTT
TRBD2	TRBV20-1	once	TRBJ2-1	CSARSGGALYNERFF	TGCAGTGCTAGAAGCGGGGGGGCTCTGTACAATGAGCGGTTCTTC
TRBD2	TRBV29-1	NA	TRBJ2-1	CSVITSGGFDEQFF	TGCAGCGTTATTACTAGCGGGGGATTCGATGAGCAGTTCTTC
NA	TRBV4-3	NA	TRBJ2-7	CASSPEDGYEQYF	TGCGCCAGCAGCCCTGAGGACGGCTACGAGCAGTACTTC
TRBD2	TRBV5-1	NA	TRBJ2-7	CASSLTSGRSRAYEQYF	TGCGCCAGCAGCTTGACTAGCGGGCGGTCTAGGGCATACGAGCAGTACTTC
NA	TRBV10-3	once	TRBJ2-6	CAISEGTSGTKLSGANVLTF	TGTGCCATCAGTGAGGGTACTTCCGGGACAAAACTCTCTGGGGCCAACGTCCTGACTTTC
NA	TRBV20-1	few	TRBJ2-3	CSASEIGTDTQYF	TGCAGTGCTAGTGAAATCGGCACAGATACGCAGTATTTT
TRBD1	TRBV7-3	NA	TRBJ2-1	CASSLKGQGDEQFF	TGTGCCAGCAGCTTAAAGGGACAGGGCGATGAGCAGTTCTTC